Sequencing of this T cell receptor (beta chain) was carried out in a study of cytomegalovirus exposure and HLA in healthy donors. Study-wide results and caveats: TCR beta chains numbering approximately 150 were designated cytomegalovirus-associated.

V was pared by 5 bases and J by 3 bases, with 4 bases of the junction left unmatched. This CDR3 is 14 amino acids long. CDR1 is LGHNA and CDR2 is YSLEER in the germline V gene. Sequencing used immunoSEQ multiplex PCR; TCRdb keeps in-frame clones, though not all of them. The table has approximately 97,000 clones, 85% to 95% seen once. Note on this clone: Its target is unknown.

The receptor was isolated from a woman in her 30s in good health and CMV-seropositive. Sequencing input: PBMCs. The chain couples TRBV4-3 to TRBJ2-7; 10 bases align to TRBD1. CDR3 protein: CASSFRDRGYEQYF. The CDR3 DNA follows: TGCGCCAGCAGCTTCCGGGACAGGGGCTACGAGCAGTACTTC.